This T cell receptor (beta chain) was found in a study of regulatory T cells in long-lasting Graves disease. Germline V gene data show CDR1 as SEHNR and CDR2 as FQNEAQ (reference sequence). The V and J ends lost 5 bases and 0 bases respectively, with 19 bases between them. The CDR3 has 17 amino acids. Findings of the study overall: Persistent disease was associated with favored TRBV28 usage and with favored use of TRBJ1-2 and TRBJ2-5. Persistent cases of Graves' showed reduced TCR diversity relative to newly diagnosed patients. Patients with persistent disease shared roughly 3,000 public clonotypes, outpacing the 900 to 1,000 shared by new patients.

Time point here: persistent/refractory GD, antithyroid drugs over 5 years with positive TRAb. From PBMCs, RNA was extracted and then used to make the TCR library. As for this clonotype: No antigen is known for it.

According to the study, TCR beta libraries were built with iRepertoire HTBI primers and CDR3-region Arm-PCR. In TCRdb, the multiplex PCR reads were re-called with MiXCR into one record per CDR3 protein. The data show some 330,000 distinct CDR3 sequences, approximately 25% seen once. The TCR comes from a middle-aged woman with Graves disease. This material consisted of peripheral blood mononuclear cells (PBMCs), taken when the disease was refractory, from a patient treated with antithyroid drugs. The V and J genes are TRBV7-9 and TRBJ1-1; weak D call: TRBD1 (6 bases). CDR3 amino acids: CASSLGGLKHLNTEAFF. The CDR3 DNA reads as TGTGCCAGCAGCCTTGGGGGGCTTAAACATTTGAACACTGAAGCTTTCTTT.